The 26 T cell receptor beta chains given below trace back to one sample, sequenced in a study of shared clonotypes between healthy human individuals. Data came from immunoSEQ multiplex PCR; TCRdb stores just in-frame clones and leaves some out. The sample includes roughly 1.4 million clones, 97% to 99% of them seen just once. Material: naive CD4+ T cells sorted from blood. Subset described: CD45RA+ positively selected. The origin of the receptors is a man between 25 and 39 years old in good health.

Here the CDR3 reads CASSMTPSTGSYEQYF. The CDR3 DNA is TGTGCCAGTAGTATGACACCATCCACAGGGAGCTACGAGCAGTACTTC. The chain employs TRBV19 and TRBJ2-7; D perhaps matches TRBD1 (6 bases). With 3 bases removed from V and 3 bases from J, the gap between germline ends came to 18 bases. The CDR3 has 16 amino acids. In germline, CDR1 is LNHDA, CDR2 SQIVND (reference sequence).

The V gene is TRBV7-2, the J gene TRBJ2-2; a possible D gene is TRBD1 (5 bases). This CDR3 is built from 16 residues. With 2 bases removed from V and 0 bases from J, the gap between germline ends came to 10 bases. Germline-derived CDR1 and CDR2 are SGHTA and FQGNSA. CDR3 amino acids: CASSLSWGANTGELFF. Here the CDR3 DNA reads TGTGCCAGCAGCTTATCATGGGGCGCGAACACCGGGGAGCTGTTTTTT.

The V gene is TRBV7-9, the J gene TRBJ1-5, with D possibly TRBD1 on 5 matching bases. Germline loops: CDR1 SEHNR, CDR2 FQNEAQ (reference sequence). This CDR3 region has 14 residues. V lost 8 bases to trimming and J lost 7 bases, with 18 bases between them. The CDR3 protein is CASQPQGGSQPQHF. The CDR3 DNA is TGTGCCAGCCAGCCCCAGGGAGGGTCCCAGCCCCAGCATTTT.

V is TRBV5-6 and J is TRBJ2-2, with D tentatively TRBD1 (5 bases). This CDR3 contains 15 residues. CDR1 is SGHDT, CDR2 YYEEEE, per germline. The V end was cut by 0 bases, the J end by 5 bases, with 11 bases between. The CDR3 DNA reads as TGTGCCAGCAGCTTGGTTCAGGGATTAACCGGGGAGCTGTTTTTT. Its protein is CASSLVQGLTGELFF.

The rearrangement links TRBV18 to TRBJ2-1; 7 nucleotides agree with TRBD1. Germline V lookup: CDR1 KGHSH, CDR2 LQKENI. The ends lost 8 bases at V and 4 bases at J; junction bases unmatched: 20. This CDR3 has 18 amino acids. The CDR3 DNA follows: TGTGCCAGCACGACGGGACAGTCTACCTTTATCGGGTACAATGAGCAGTTCTTC. This translates into CASTTGQSTFIGYNEQFF.

This clone is a singleton in its sample. V and J are TRBV6-5 and TRBJ2-3; 7 bases line up with TRBD2. This CDR3 has 15 amino acids. The V segment lost 5 bases and the J segment 0 bases; nucleotides outside the gene matches: 5. Germline V gives CDR1 MNHEY, CDR2 SVGAGI. The CDR3 spells CASSHSGASTDTQYF. CDR3 DNA sequence: TGTGCCAGCAGTCACAGCGGGGCTAGCACAGATACGCAGTATTTT.

The chain carries TRBV28 and TRBJ1-5, with TRBD1 identical over 8 bases. Trimming at V came to 5 bases and at J to 5 bases, leaving 11 bases not matched to a gene. The germline gives CDR1 MDHEN, CDR2 SYDVKM. The CDR3 has 16 residues. The CDR3 reads CASSPDRGVRDQPQHF. The DNA for the CDR3 is TGTGCCAGCAGTCCCGACAGGGGCGTACGGGATCAGCCCCAGCATTTT.

The rearrangement uses TRBV12-2 and TRBJ2-2. TRBV12-2 is listed as a pseudogene. The CDR3 runs to 15 residues. As DNA, the CDR3 is TGTGCAAGTCGCTTAAACCAAGCGAACACCGGGGAGCTGTTTTTT. Translating it yields CASRLNQANTGELFF.

The genes are TRBV7-2 and TRBJ2-2; D is perhaps TRBD2 (6 bases). V lost 3 bases and J lost 2, with 10 bases in between. The CDR3 totals 15 residues. CDR1 is SGHTA, CDR2 FQGNSA, per germline. CDR3 DNA sequence: TGTGCCAGCAGCTTCGTCGGGACTAACACCGGGGAGCTGTTTTTT. Translating it yields CASSFVGTNTGELFF.

This sequence joins TRBV7-3 and TRBJ2-1; D perhaps matches TRBD1 (5 bases). Trimming took 6 bases from V and 9 from J, leaving 15 bases between them. Per the germline V gene, CDR1 is SGHTA and CDR2 is FQGTGA. This CDR3 comprises 13 residues. This CDR3 is CASSTNTGAEQFF. The CDR3 nucleotides read TGTGCCAGCAGTACAAATACAGGCGCTGAGCAGTTCTTC.

The chain joins TRBV19 to TRBJ1-3, with D hard to call. V was pared by 5 bases and J by 4 bases, with 15 bases between. The germline V gene has CDR1 LNHDA and CDR2 SQIVND (reference sequence). The CDR3 has 15 residues. The CDR3 loop is CASSQTSARGNTIYF. CDR3 in DNA: TGTGCCAGTAGTCAGACGTCTGCGCGGGGAAACACCATATATTTT.

The chain links TRBV6-1 to TRBJ1-2, with D tentatively TRBD1 (5 bases). The V end was cut by 1 base, the J end by 0 bases, with 9 bases between. Germline loops: CDR1 MNHNS, CDR2 SASEGT. This CDR3 comprises 15 residues. CDR3: CASSEGGPSNYGYTF. CDR3 DNA sequence: TGTGCCAGCAGTGAAGGGGGACCGTCTAACTATGGCTACACCTTC.

The genes are TRBV10-3 and TRBJ1-5, with D unresolved. Germline V lookup: CDR1 ENHRY, CDR2 SYGVKD. V lost 2 bases and J lost 4, with 9 bases in between. There are 14 residues in the CDR3. The CDR3 bases are TGTGCCATCAGTGAGCTCGGAGAAAATCAGCCCCAGCATTTT. It specifies CAISELGENQPQHF.

The V gene is TRBV9, the J gene TRBJ2-7; 8 bases match TRBD2. Germline CDR1 reads SGDLS; CDR2 reads YYNGEE. CDR3 size: 15 residues. J was trimmed by 2 bases and V by 4 bases; bases with no gene match: 8. Here the CDR3 DNA reads TGTGCCAGCAGCCTAGGCGGGAGGTACCCCTACGAGCAGTACTTC. Amino acids: CASSLGGRYPYEQYF.

This chain links TRBV7-6 with TRBJ2-1, with D hard to call. V lost 5 bases and J lost 9, with 11 bases in between. CDR1 and CDR2 from the germline V gene are SGHVS and FNYEAQ. This CDR3 has 12 residues. In DNA, the CDR3 is TGTGCCAGCAGCCACCCTACCGGTGAGCAGTTCTTC. It is translated as CASSHPTGEQFF.

The chain has TRBV4-3 and TRBJ1-3, with unresolved D. This CDR3 has 15 amino acids. The germline V and J ends were trimmed by 1 base and 0 bases, with 7 bases remaining between them. From germline, CDR1 is LGHNA and CDR2 YSLEER. CDR3 protein: CASSQGLDSGNTIYF. The DNA of the CDR3 is TGCGCCAGCAGCCAAGGCTTGGACTCTGGAAACACCATATATTTT.

Notes on this clone: Additional DNA sequences in this sample encode the identical CDR3. This chain's CDR3 is CASSLEVSSYNEQFF. CDR3 bases: TGCGCCAGCAGCTTGGAGGTAAGCTCCTACAATGAGCAGTTCTTC. V and J are TRBV5-1 and TRBJ2-1; D unresolved. CDR3 size: 15 residues. Germline assignment: CDR1 SGHRS and CDR2 YFSETQ. V gave up 0 bases and J gave up 0 bases, with 7 bases separating them.

The chain uses TRBV7-2 and TRBJ2-7, with unresolved D. Germline V gene lookup returns CDR1 SGHTA and CDR2 FQGNSA. Trimming stripped 6 bases from V and 0 bases from J, with 15 bases between. This CDR3 contains 15 residues. Written as DNA, the CDR3 is TGTGCCAGCAGTCTGCCCAGACATAGCTCCTACGAGCAGTACTTC. Its translation is CASSLPRHSSYEQYF. The whole variable domain, filled in from reference TRBV7-2 and TRBJ2-7, reads GAGVSQSPSNKVTEKGKDVELRCDPISGHTALYWYRQSLGQGLEFLIYFQGNSAPDKSGLPSDRFSAERTGGSVSTLTIQRTQQEDSAVYLCASSLPRHSSYEQYFGPGTRLTVT.

Details on this clone: Other nucleotide sequences from this sample produce the same CDR3. This sequence joins TRBV28 and TRBJ2-2, with a weak D call TRBD1 (6 bases). The CDR3 is 13 amino acids. Germline lookup yields CDR1 MDHEN and CDR2 SYDVKM. Trimming took off 5 bases at V and 5 bases at J, with 9 bases between the two ends. This CDR3 reads CASSLQGTGELFF. CDR3 bases: TGTGCCAGCAGTCTACAGGGAACCGGGGAGCTGTTTTTT.

The table lists this clone with a count of one. This chain links TRBV2 with TRBJ2-2, with no clear D. The V and J ends lost 3 bases and 9 bases respectively, with 17 bases between them. Germline assignment: CDR1 SNHLY and CDR2 FYNNEI. CDR3 length: 15 residues. In DNA, the CDR3 is TGTGCCAGCAGTGATGATCCCAAAGCGATCCGGGAGCTGTTTTTT. This codes for CASSDDPKAIRELFF.

The chain carries TRBV5-1 and TRBJ1-1, with D perhaps matching TRBD1 (6 bases). Germline loops: CDR1 SGHRS, CDR2 YFSETQ. Deletions cut 4 bases from V and 0 bases from J, with 13 bases between. This CDR3 has 15 amino acids. This CDR3 is CASSNPGHLNTEAFF. The CDR3 DNA reads TGCGCCAGCAGCAACCCGGGACATTTGAACACTGAAGCTTTCTTT. The full variable domain, with the rest looked up from reference TRBV5-1 and TRBJ1-1, is KAGVTQTPRYLIKTRGQQVTLSCSPISGHRSVSWYQQTPGQGLQFLFEYFSETQRNKGNFPGRFSGRQFSNSRSEMNVSTLELGDSALYLCASSNPGHLNTEAFFGQGTRLTVV.

V is TRBV5-4 and J is TRBJ2-5; TRBD1 or TRBD2 may be the D gene (5 bases each). Trimming shortened V by 1 base and J by 5 bases, and 12 bases separated the two germline ends. Germline CDR1 and CDR2: SGHNT and YYREEE (reference sequence). This CDR3 is 14 amino acids long. CDR3 in amino acids: CASSLPGPGETQYF. The CDR3 DNA sequence: TGTGCCAGCAGCTTGCCGGGACCTGGGGAGACCCAGTACTTC.

V is TRBV18 and J is TRBJ2-5, with D tentatively TRBD2 (5 bases). The CDR3 is 13 amino acids. Germline-derived CDR1 and CDR2 are KGHSH and LQKENI. The V and J ends lost 1 base and 2 bases respectively, with 5 bases between them. In DNA form, the CDR3 reads TGTGCCAGCTCACCACGGGAGCAAGAGACCCAGTACTTC. It yields the protein CASSPREQETQYF.

V is TRBV7-9 and J is TRBJ2-2; 13 nucleotides match TRBD2. Germline V CDR1 and CDR2: SEHNR, FQNEAQ (reference sequence). V shed 3 bases, J shed 0 bases, and the junction held 4 bases outside the gene matches. The CDR3 runs to 18 residues. The CDR3 DNA reads as TGTGCCAGCAGCTTTGGGACTAGCGGGACCACGAACACCGGGGAGCTGTTTTTT. Translating it yields CASSFGTSGTTNTGELFF.

The V call is TRBV25-1, the J call TRBJ2-1; 9 positions agree with TRBD2. Trimming cost V 5 bases and J 4 bases; bases outside gene matches: 3. Germline loops: CDR1 MGHDK, CDR2 SYGVNS. CDR3 length: 14 amino acids. DNA for the CDR3: TGTGCCAGCAGTTTGCTAGCGGGGTACAATGAGCAGTTCTTC. Translating gives CASSLLAGYNEQFF.

A remark on this clone: This same CDR3 is encoded by further DNA sequences in the sample. This chain links TRBV5-1 with TRBJ2-7, with D possibly TRBD1 on 5 matching bases. The CDR3 loop spans 14 amino acids. Trimming cost V 0 bases and J 1 base, with 8 bases left between them. Germline V CDR1 and CDR2: SGHRS, YFSETQ. The CDR3 loop reads CASSLGQGSYEQYF. CDR3 DNA: TGCGCCAGCAGCTTGGGGCAGGGATCCTACGAGCAGTACTTC. The full variable domain, in which reference TRBV5-1 and TRBJ2-7 provide the parts outside the CDR3, is KAGVTQTPRYLIKTRGQQVTLSCSPISGHRSVSWYQQTPGQGLQFLFEYFSETQRNKGNFPGRFSGRQFSNSRSEMNVSTLELGDSALYLCASSLGQGSYEQYFGPGTRLTVT.